This T cell receptor beta chain originates from a study of blood T cell repertoires in COVID-19 (dated by TCRdb to about 2020). In terms of the full investigation: Collaborator samples came from the United States, Italy and Spain and covered acute and convalescent phases of COVID-19. The material from the prospective study consisted of cDNA or gDNA derived from T cells, B-cell-depleted T cells, or PBMCs. Subjects who had been exposed to COVID-19, were actively infected with it, or had recovered from it provided the deeply sampled blood TCRbeta repertoires that made up the dataset. The repertoires were made available in a free public database intended to serve as a resource for research on the immune response to SARS-CoV-2. Samples were obtained from the ongoing ImmuneRACE study (first 160 participants) and from 1,254 subjects provided by 6 global collaborators. A de-identified subject ID, COVID-19 status, age in years and sex were almost always included in the sample metadata. Where HLA class I and class II types were available, the types were taken from metadata supplied by the sample provider, not from assay-based typing. Results the study describes overall, beyond this receptor: How much clinical and demographic metadata was included differed by source and by participant, and the metadata was provided uncurated.

The immunoSEQ Assay, a bias-controlled multiplex PCR, was used to amplify TCRbeta CDR3 regions from genomic DNA. The study's own analysis went as follows. The number of nucleated cells in each sample was estimated from the amplification of reference gene primers within the assay. To quantify the absolute abundance of each unique TCRbeta CDR3 rearrangement, sequence reads were collapsed and filtered. Productive Simpson clonality was computed per sample as the square root of Simpson's diversity index over productive rearrangements. TCRdb mirrors the immuneACCESS table, restricted to in-frame sequences. Some clones are absent from its copies; in checked studies, under half trace to an unresolved V gene, and the reason for the others is unknown. V, J and clone size were drawn from that table, and D and trimming were deduced from the DNA. The sample data list more than 300,000 clones, and 86% of these were observed just once. The ten largest make up 3.5% to 4.5% of the sample.

Participants in the prospective study were enrolled through a virtual design, were aged about 18 to 100 years, and lived in 24 United States geographic areas. Cohort assignment in the prospective study relied on participant-reported clinical history from a screening survey and a study questionnaire. For ImmuneRACE Cohort 3, a participant was defined as recovered based on two consecutive negative NP/OP PCR tests, clearance by a healthcare professional, or resolution of symptoms. Each participant in the prospective study had whole blood, serum and a nasopharyngeal or oropharyngeal swab collected by mobile phlebotomists. Additional blood draws and questionnaires over an approximately two-month period could optionally be provided by prospective study participants. Before DNA extraction, blood samples from the prospective study were shipped at room temperature or frozen. Notes on this clone: The antigen it recognizes is unknown. Per-nucleotide qualities are absent, and no much larger clonotype sits a single base away.

The sequenced sample consisted of PBMCs or T cells enriched from blood (not recorded which). The sequence was obtained from a young man who had recovered from COVID-19.

The nucleotide sequence reads as follows: TGTGCCAGTAACCAAGCGGGAGGTCATAACAATGAGCAGTTCTTC. Translated, it gives CASNQAGGHNNEQFF. The V and J genes are TRBV19 and TRBJ2-1, with 9 bases aligning to TRBD2. CDR1 is given as LNHDA and CDR2 as SQIVND, both from the germline V gene (reference sequence). The CDR3 covers 15 residues, taking in both the cysteine and the phenylalanine. Only the CDR3 DNA stays, 45 bases, in frame from base 1. Clipping removes 7 bases from V and 5 bases from J, with 9 as the unmatched junction base count.